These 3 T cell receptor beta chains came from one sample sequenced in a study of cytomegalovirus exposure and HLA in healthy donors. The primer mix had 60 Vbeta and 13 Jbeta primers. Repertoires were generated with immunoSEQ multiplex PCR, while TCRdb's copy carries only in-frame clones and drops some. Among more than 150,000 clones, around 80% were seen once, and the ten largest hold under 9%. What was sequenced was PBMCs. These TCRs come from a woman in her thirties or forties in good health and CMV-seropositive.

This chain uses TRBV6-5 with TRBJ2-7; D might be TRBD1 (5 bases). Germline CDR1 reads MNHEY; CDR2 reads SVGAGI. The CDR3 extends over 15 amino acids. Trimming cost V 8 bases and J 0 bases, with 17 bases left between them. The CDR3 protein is CASRYQGPSSYEQYF. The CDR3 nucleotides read TGTGCCAGCCGCTATCAGGGCCCCAGCTCCTACGAGCAGTACTTC.

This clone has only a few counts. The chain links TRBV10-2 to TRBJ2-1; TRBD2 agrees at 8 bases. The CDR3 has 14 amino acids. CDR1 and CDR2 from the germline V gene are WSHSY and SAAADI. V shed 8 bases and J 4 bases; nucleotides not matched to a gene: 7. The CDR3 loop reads CASRPSGGYNEQFF. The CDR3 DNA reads TGCGCCAGCCGGCCCAGCGGGGGTTACAATGAGCAGTTCTTC.

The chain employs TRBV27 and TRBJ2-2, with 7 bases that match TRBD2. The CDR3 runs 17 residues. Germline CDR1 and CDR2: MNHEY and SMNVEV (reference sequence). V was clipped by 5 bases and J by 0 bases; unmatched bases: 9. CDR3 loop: CASSPLAGRANTGELFF. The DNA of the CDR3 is TGTGCCAGCAGTCCCCTGGCGGGGAGGGCGAACACCGGGGAGCTGTTTTTT.